This TCR beta chain was retrieved from a study of T cell repertoires in cytomegalovirus infection. Of note for this clonotype: Antigen specificity is unknown.

From germline, CDR1 is MNHEY and CDR2 SVGAGI. J lost 0 bases, V lost 0 bases, and 6 bases had no gene match. This CDR3 spans 18 amino acids. MiXCR, run by TCRdb on the reads, gives a single entry per CDR3 protein. Here the sample spans approximately 910,000 distinct CDR3 sequences, around 31% being singletons. V and J are TRBV6-5 and TRBJ2-1, with 9 bases fitting TRBD2. This clonotype was sampled from a human donor in good health (CMV status not recorded). Some clones in this sample may be carry-over from other donors' samples. The sample here was cultured CD8+ T cells from PBMCs, taken from culture after CMV antigen stimulation. The CDR3 loop is CASSYSQRGASSYNEQFF. The CDR3, as DNA: TGTGCCAGCAGTTACTCACAGCGGGGGGCAAGCTCCTACAATGAGCAGTTCTTC.